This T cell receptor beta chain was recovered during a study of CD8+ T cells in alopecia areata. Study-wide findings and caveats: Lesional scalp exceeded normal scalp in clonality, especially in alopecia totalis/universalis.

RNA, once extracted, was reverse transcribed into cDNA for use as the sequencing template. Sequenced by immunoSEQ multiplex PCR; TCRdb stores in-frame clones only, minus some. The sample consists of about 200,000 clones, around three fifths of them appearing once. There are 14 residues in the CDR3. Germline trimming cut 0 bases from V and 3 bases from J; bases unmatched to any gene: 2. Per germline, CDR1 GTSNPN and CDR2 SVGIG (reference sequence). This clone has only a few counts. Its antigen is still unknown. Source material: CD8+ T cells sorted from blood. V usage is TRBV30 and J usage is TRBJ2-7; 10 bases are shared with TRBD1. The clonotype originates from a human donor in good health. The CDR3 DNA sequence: TGTGCCTGGAGTGTAAGGACAGGGGGCTACGAGCAGTACTTC. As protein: CAWSVRTGGYEQYF.